The clone carrying this T cell receptor (beta chain) was observed a handful of times. Its matching antigen is unknown. Extractions gave at least 5 micrograms of total RNA per sample. Germline V lookup: CDR1 LGHNA, CDR2 YNFKEQ. The CDR3 extends over 15 amino acids. The V end lost 4 bases, the J end lost 2 bases, and 12 bases lay between the germline ends. This entry belongs to a study of blood T cells in healthy people across ages. At the level of the study: Template switching recovered approximately one barcoded beta molecule for every two T cells. Study-wide results and caveats: In older individuals, TCR beta diversity per million T cells was lower, falling roughly linearly with age. Diversity was higher, and naive CD4+ cells more numerous, in long-lived donors than in aged donors.

It was with a sample-barcoded 5' primer and a J-beta primer mix that a second PCR of roughly 6 to 12 cycles was run. MiXCR, applied by TCRdb to the 5' RACE reads, yields one record per CDR3 protein. The sample comprises roughly 1,800,000 distinct CDR3 sequences, about 50% of which are singletons, and about 2.1% rests with the top ten. V gene TRBV4-2 combines with J gene TRBJ2-1; D not resolved. The receptor was derived from a woman between 35 and 50 years old in good health. The sequenced sample consisted of blood. CDR3 DNA: TGTGCCAGCAGCCCCTCCGCGACTGCCTACAATGAGCAGTTCTTC. The encoded protein is CASSPSATAYNEQFF.